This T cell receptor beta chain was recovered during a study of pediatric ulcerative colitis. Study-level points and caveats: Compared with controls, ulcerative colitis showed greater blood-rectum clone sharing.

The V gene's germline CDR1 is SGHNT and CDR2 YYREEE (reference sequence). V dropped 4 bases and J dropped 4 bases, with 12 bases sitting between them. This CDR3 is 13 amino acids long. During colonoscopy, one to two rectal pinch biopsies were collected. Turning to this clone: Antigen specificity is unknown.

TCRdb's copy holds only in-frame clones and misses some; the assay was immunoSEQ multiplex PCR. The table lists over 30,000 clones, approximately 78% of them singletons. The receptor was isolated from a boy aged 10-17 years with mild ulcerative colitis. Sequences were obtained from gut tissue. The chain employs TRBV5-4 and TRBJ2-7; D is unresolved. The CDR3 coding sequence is TGTGCCAGCAGCCCGGGCCTGGAGTACGAGCAGTACTTC. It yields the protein CASSPGLEYEQYF.